This T cell receptor beta chain was identified during a study of blood T cell repertoires in COVID-19. Study details: Acute and convalescent COVID-19 samples came from the United States, Italy and Spain. The cDNA or gDNA used as material had been derived from T cells, B-cell-depleted T cells, or PBMCs.

The ends lost 3 bases at V and 7 bases at J; junction bases unmatched: 6. The CDR3 covers 16 residues. The germline gives CDR1 LNHDA, CDR2 SQIVND (reference sequence). How the authors handled the data: By means of reference gene primer amplification, nucleated cell counts were estimated. Here immunoSEQ multiplex PCR was the method, and the copy in TCRdb shows in-frame clones only, minus some. The V and J calls and the clone size are those of that table, but D and trimming were determined from the DNA. This sample has 250,000 to 400,000 clones, with about 90% found just once. Seattle cases were enrolled at active infection and followed longitudinally. This clone came up a few times.

Sequencing was performed on peripheral blood. The chain employs TRBV19 and TRBJ1-6; the match to TRBD1 covers 10 bases. This receptor was taken from a woman in her twenties or thirties with COVID-19, enrolled during active disease. The CDR3 nucleotides are TGTGCCAGTAGTATCGCTAGGACAGGGGGAAATTCACCCCTCCACTTT. It codes for CASSIARTGGNSPLHF.